The next 13 T cell receptor beta chains were all read from a single sample in a study of metastatic and nonmetastatic thyroid tumors. Thyroid surgery was performed in patients who had received no treatment beforehand. With MiXCR, TCRdb called clones anew from the PCR reads. The repertoire has 40,000 or so clones, about half of them found once; the top ten carry around 22%. Sequencing input: tumor tissue. Receptors were obtained from a male donor with papillary thyroid cancer or a benign thyroid nodule (not recorded which). Some clones in this sample may be carry-over from other donors' samples.

The chain carries TRBV20-1 and TRBJ2-1; tentatively, D is TRBD2 (6 bases). The V end was cut by 0 bases, the J end by 9 bases, with 18 bases between. This CDR3 comprises 15 residues. Germline V gene data show CDR1 as DFQATT and CDR2 as SNEGSKA (reference sequence). The CDR3 nucleotides read TGCAGTGCTAGAGATCGGCGCGGGATAGGTGGTGAGCAGTTCTTC. This sequence encodes CSARDRRGIGGEQFF.

This clone appeared a few times. The rearrangement uses TRBV20-1 and TRBJ1-1, with 9 nucleotides matching TRBD1. The CDR3 is made up of 13 amino acids. Germline trimming cut 6 bases from V and 6 bases from J; bases unmatched to any gene: 8. The germline V gene encodes CDR1 DFQATT and CDR2 SNEGSKA (reference sequence). The CDR3 sequence: CSAPGQGKAEAFF. CDR3 coding DNA: TGCAGTGCACCTGGACAGGGGAAGGCTGAAGCTTTCTTT.

The chain combines TRBV18 with TRBJ1-1; no reliable D call. From germline, CDR1 is KGHSH and CDR2 LQKENI. The CDR3 is made up of 13 amino acids. V was trimmed by 6 bases and J by 3 bases, leaving 11 bases between them. DNA for the CDR3: TGTGCCAGCTCCCTTGACCCGTACACTGAAGCTTTCTTT. This sequence encodes CASSLDPYTEAFF. The complete variable domain, with remaining parts taken from reference TRBV18 and TRBJ1-1, reads NAGVMQNPRHLVRRRGQEARLRCSPMKGHSHVYWYRQLPEEGLKFMVYLQKENIIDESGMPKERFSAEFPKEGPSILRIQQVVRGDSAAYFCASSLDPYTEAFFGQGTRLTVV.

The V call is TRBV3-1, the J call TRBJ2-7; 11 nucleotides match TRBD2. The germline V gene has CDR1 LGHDT and CDR2 YNNKEL (reference sequence). CDR3 size: 16 residues. Trimming removed 4 bases from V and 0 bases from J; junction bases left unmatched: 5. DNA for the CDR3: TGTGCCAGCAGCCCTGCCGGGACTAGCGGCTCCTACGAGCAGTACTTC. Its protein is CASSPAGTSGSYEQYF.

The rearrangement joins TRBV12-3 or TRBV12-4 to TRBJ2-3, with 10 bases matching TRBD2. The CDR3 loop spans 15 amino acids. V dropped 7 bases and J dropped 4; count of bases not matched to a gene: 8. The CDR3 DNA reads TGTGCCAGCACCCCGAGCGGGAGGGCCTCAGATACGCAGTATTTT. This sequence encodes CASTPSGRASDTQYF.

The V gene is TRBV6-1, the J gene TRBJ1-3; no clear D gene. V was trimmed by 5 bases and J by 3 bases, leaving 5 bases between them. Germline assignment: CDR1 MNHNS and CDR2 SASEGT. The CDR3 contains 12 residues. The DNA of the CDR3 is TGTGCCAGCAGTAACAATGGAAACACCATATATTTT. Amino acid sequence: CASSNNGNTIYF.

V usage is TRBV27 and J usage is TRBJ2-1; TRBD2 matches at 9 bases. The CDR3 runs 15 residues. J was trimmed by 5 bases and V by 4 bases; bases with no gene match: 6. CDR1 is MNHEY and CDR2 is SMNVEV in the germline V gene (reference sequence). CDR3 residues: CASSSLAGWNNEQFF. The DNA of the CDR3 is TGTGCCAGCAGTTCGCTAGCGGGATGGAACAATGAGCAGTTCTTC.

The table lists this clone with a few counts. V and J are TRBV2 and TRBJ1-1, with 12 bases aligning to TRBD1. Germline V gives CDR1 SNHLY, CDR2 FYNNEI. This CDR3 is built from 13 residues. The V gene end was trimmed by 8 bases and the J gene end by 4 bases; junction bases not matched to a gene: 2. The CDR3 coding sequence is TGTGCCAGCGGGACAGGGGGCTTCACTGAAGCTTTCTTT. Translation gives CASGTGGFTEAFF. Looking up the rest from reference TRBV2 and TRBJ1-1 gives the full variable domain: EPEVTQTPSHQVTQMGQEVILRCVPISNHLYFYWYRQILGQKVEFLVSFYNNEISEKSEIFDDQFSVERPDGSNFTLKIRSTKLEDSAMYFCASGTGGFTEAFFGQGTRLTVV.

V gene TRBV28 combines with J gene TRBJ1-1; tentative D call: TRBD1 (6 bases). This CDR3 spans 15 amino acids. Germline V CDR1 and CDR2: MDHEN, SYDVKM. V was pared by 3 bases and J by 4 bases, with 15 bases between. In nucleotides, the CDR3 is TGTGCCAGCAGTTTGTCCTACAGGGAGGGCACTGAAGCTTTCTTT. It codes for CASSLSYREGTEAFF. The full variable domain, its missing parts supplied by reference TRBV28 and TRBJ1-1, is DVKVTQSSRYLVKRTGEKVFLECVQDMDHENMFWYRQDPGLGLRLIYFSYDVKMKEKGDIPEGYSVSREKKERFSLILESASTNQTSMYLCASSLSYREGTEAFFGQGTRLTVV.

CDR3 residues: CASSSGTRLCGTCPTSKYF. The DNA for the CDR3 is TGTGCCAGCAGCTCCGGGACCCGTCTTTGCGGGACATGTCCTACGAGCAAGTACTTC. V is TRBV11-2 and J is TRBJ2-7, with D perhaps being TRBD1 or TRBD2 (6 bases each). CDR1 is SGHAT and CDR2 is FQNNGV in the germline V gene. This CDR3 spans 19 amino acids. The V end lost 4 bases, the J end lost 11 bases, and 36 bases lay between the germline ends.

The chain has TRBV3-1 and TRBJ1-6; the D gene is possibly TRBD1 (5 bases). In germline, CDR1 is LGHDT, CDR2 YNNKEL (reference sequence). This CDR3 has 14 amino acids. V dropped 0 bases and J dropped 9 bases, with 9 bases sitting between them. In DNA, the CDR3 is TGTGCCAGCAGCCAAGAATCCGGGACTTCACCCCTCCACTTT. It encodes CASSQESGTSPLHF.

V usage is TRBV7-2 and J usage is TRBJ2-7; D remains ambiguous. V lost 5 bases to trimming and J lost 3 bases, with 11 bases between them. The CDR3 has 13 amino acids. Germline-derived CDR1 and CDR2 are SGHTA and FQGNSA. The CDR3 nucleotides are TGTGCCAGCAGCCGCTCTACAAACTACGAGCAGTACTTC. Its protein product is CASSRSTNYEQYF.

This chain links TRBV27 with TRBJ1-6, with D possibly matching TRBD1 (5 bases). Germline CDR1 is MNHEY and CDR2 is SMNVEV (reference sequence). This CDR3 has 16 residues. V was shortened by 6 bases and J by 0 bases, with 12 bases between the two germline ends. The CDR3 sequence is CASRGVTSSYNSPLHF. The CDR3 DNA reads as TGTGCCAGCAGAGGGGTTACTAGCTCCTATAATTCACCCCTCCACTTT.